These T cell receptor beta chains were read from a single sample in a study of OX40 agonist ivuxolimab in advanced cancers. Only in-frame clones appear in the TCRdb table, and some are missing; sequencing was by immunoSEQ multiplex PCR. The table has about 130,000 clones, approximately 90% seen once. Sequencing was performed on CD4+ or CD8+ T cells sorted from blood, taken in a trial of the OX40 agonist ivuxolimab. All receptors come from an adult with an advanced solid tumor such as melanoma, head and neck, liver or kidney cancer. The CDR3 runs from the conserved cysteine through the conserved F or W. The D gene is left open where the match is weak. The size of a clone is reported for some rows only, either as once, few or many, or as a class for expanded clones.

TRBD2,15,.,TRBV5-4,TRBJ2-7,CASSFASGSSYEQYF,TGTGCCAGCAGCTTCGCTAGCGGGAGCAGCTACGAGCAGTACTTC
.,14,.,TRBV6-6,TRBJ1-5,CASKTTGDYQPQHF,TGTGCCAGCAAAACGACGGGGGACTATCAGCCCCAGCATTTT
.,13,.,TRBV19,TRBJ2-4,CASSIGFQNIQYF,TGTGCCAGTAGTATAGGATTCCAAAACATTCAGTACTTC
.,13,.,TRBV18,TRBJ2-7,CASSPGPAYEQYF,TGTGCCAGCTCACCAGGGCCCGCCTACGAGCAGTACTTC
.,16,.,TRBV5-1,TRBJ2-3,CASSLGASASTDTQYF,TGCGCCAGCAGCCTGGGGGCGTCCGCAAGCACAGATACGCAGTATTTT
.,11,.,TRBV11-3,TRBJ1-1,CASSSTGLTFF,TGTGCCAGCAGCTCTACAGGGTTGACTTTCTTT
.,13,.,TRBV25-1,TRBJ2-3,CASSVDPRATQYF,TGTGCCAGCAGTGTAGACCCCCGGGCTACGCAGTATTTT
.,12,.,TRBV10-3,TRBJ1-5,CAISDRGQPQHF,TGTGCCATCAGTGACCGGGGTCAGCCCCAGCATTTT
.,11,.,TRBV4-3,TRBJ1-4,CASSQHSFTVF,TGCGCCAGCAGCCAGCATTCTTTTACGGTTTTT
TRBD2,16,.,TRBV28,TRBJ2-2,CASSGDLAGDTGELFF,TGTGCCAGCAGTGGGGATCTAGCGGGGGACACCGGGGAGCTGTTTTTT
.,15,.,TRBV6-6,TRBJ2-3,CASSYEGRVTDTQYF,TGTGCCAGCAGTTACGAGGGGCGGGTCACAGATACGCAGTATTTT
.,13,once,TRBV11-2,TRBJ2-1,CASSFTGSNEQFF,TGTGCCAGCAGCTTCACAGGATCGAATGAGCAGTTCTTC
.,14,.,TRBV11-2,TRBJ2-1,CASSRMDNYNEQFF,TGTGCCAGCAGCCGGATGGATAACTACAATGAGCAGTTCTTC
.,15,.,TRBV27,TRBJ2-1,CASSLGQAPRNEQFF,TGTGCCAGCAGTTTAGGGCAGGCGCCTCGGAATGAGCAGTTCTTC
TRBD2,15,.,TRBV9,TRBJ2-1,CASSVGSGRANEQFF,TGTGCCAGCAGCGTAGGGAGCGGGAGGGCCAATGAGCAGTTCTTC
.,17,.,TRBV15,TRBJ1-2,CATSREALSVSQNGYTF,TGTGCCACCAGCAGAGAAGCCCTCTCGGTCTCCCAGAACGGCTACACCTTC
.,17,.,TRBV9,TRBJ1-1,CASSVDSRRGMNTEAFF,TGTGCCAGCAGCGTAGACAGCCGGAGGGGTATGAACACTGAAGCTTTCTTT
.,14,.,TRBV7-2,TRBJ1-1,CASTPDRANTEAFF,TGTGCCAGCACCCCTGACAGAGCGAACACTGAAGCTTTCTTT
TRBD2,16,.,TRBV27,TRBJ2-1,CASSTTLAGSYNEQFF,TGTGCCAGCAGTACAACCCTAGCGGGGTCCTACAATGAGCAGTTCTTC
TRBD2,16,.,TRBV19,TRBJ2-2,CASSPPSGRAGGELFF,TGTGCCAGTAGTCCCCCTAGCGGGAGGGCCGGCGGGGAGCTGTTTTTT
.,15,.,TRBV2,TRBJ2-6,CASSEAFSGANVLTF,TGTGCCAGCAGTGAAGCTTTCTCTGGGGCCAACGTCCTGACTTTC
TRBD1,16,.,TRBV28,TRBJ2-7,CASSLPGTVFAYEQYF,TGTGCCAGCAGTTTACCCGGGACAGTGTTCGCCTACGAGCAGTACTTC
.,13,.,TRBV10-3,TRBJ1-5,CAIQDGRDQPQHF,TGTGCCATCCAGGACGGGAGAGATCAGCCCCAGCATTTT
TRBD1,15,.,TRBV5-1,TRBJ2-1,CASSATGGAVGEQFF,TGCGCCAGCAGCGCAACAGGGGGTGCGGTGGGTGAGCAGTTCTTC
TRBD1,14,.,TRBV2,TRBJ2-5,CASSEWTGQETQYF,TGTGCCAGCAGTGAGTGGACAGGACAAGAGACCCAGTACTTC
TRBD2,16,.,TRBV27,TRBJ2-1,CASSHSGASGTNEQFF,TGTGCCAGCAGCCATTCTGGGGCTAGCGGGACCAATGAGCAGTTCTTC